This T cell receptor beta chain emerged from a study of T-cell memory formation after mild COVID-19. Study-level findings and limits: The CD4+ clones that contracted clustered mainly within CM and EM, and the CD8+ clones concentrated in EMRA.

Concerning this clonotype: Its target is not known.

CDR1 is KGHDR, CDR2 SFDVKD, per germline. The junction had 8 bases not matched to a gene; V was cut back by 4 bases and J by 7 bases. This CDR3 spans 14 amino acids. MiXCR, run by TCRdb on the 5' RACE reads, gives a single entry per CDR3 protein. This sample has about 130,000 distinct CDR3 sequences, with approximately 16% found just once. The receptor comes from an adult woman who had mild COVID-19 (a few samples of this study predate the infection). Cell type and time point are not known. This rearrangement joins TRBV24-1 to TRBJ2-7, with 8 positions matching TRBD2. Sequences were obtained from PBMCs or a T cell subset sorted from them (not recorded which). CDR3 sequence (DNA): TGTGCCACCAGTGACCTCGACGGGGGGGGGGAGCAGTACTTC. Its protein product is CATSDLDGGGEQYF.